This T cell receptor (beta chain) was obtained from a study of identical twins' blood T cells. Via MiXCR, TCRdb re-called the 5' RACE reads, giving one row per CDR3 protein. This sample yields about 370,000 distinct CDR3 sequences, of which roughly 28% are seen a single time; approximately 6.6% belongs to the top ten. Germline V gene lookup returns CDR1 SNHLY and CDR2 FYNNEI. Trimming removed 4 bases from V and 0 bases from J, with 13 bases in between. This CDR3 has 16 amino acids. In regard to this clonotype: A read error may explain this, as a much larger clone is one base away.

Material: PBMCs. The chain links TRBV2 to TRBJ1-5; D gene ambiguous. The receptor's source is a woman between 18 and 49 years old in good health. CDR3 in DNA: TGTGCCAGCAGTGGACATACACATTATAGCAATCAGCCCCAGCATTTT. It translates to CASSGHTHYSNQPQHF.